This entry concerns a single T cell receptor (beta chain). The antigen is not known. Within the library, unique molecular identifiers were attached to each individual cDNA molecule. In TCRdb, the RACE reads were re-called with MiXCR into one record per CDR3 protein. The data show 300,000 to 450,000 distinct CDR3 sequences, 5.1% seen once. This CDR3 region has 14 residues. With 11 bases clipped from V and 2 bases from J, the junction kept 4 bases outside the gene matches. The germline V gene has CDR1 MNHNY and CDR2 SVGAGI (reference sequence). Time point given: pre-sensitization, week 0. Treatment specified: therapeutic diphenylcyclopropenone sensitization with weekly scalp DPC. These data belong to a study of human T cells and chemical hapten exposure. Study context: The study patch tested 0.01% DPC on the upper back and read results at 6 days. Mainly, slight library volume differences in the pool made TCR yields vary. Study findings and constraints: Healthy people's immune response may differ from that of the donors, who had alopecia.

This TCR was recovered from a woman between 45 and 65 years old with alopecia areata. Some clones in this sample may be carry-over from other donors' samples. The material sequenced was whole blood, taken in connection with sensitization to the hapten diphenylcyclopropenone (DPC). The gene calls are TRBV6-6 and TRBJ2-3; 13 bases fit TRBD2. CDR3 in amino acids: CAVGLAGVTDTQYF. In nucleotides, the CDR3 is TGTGCCGTCGGACTAGCGGGAGTCACAGATACGCAGTATTTT.